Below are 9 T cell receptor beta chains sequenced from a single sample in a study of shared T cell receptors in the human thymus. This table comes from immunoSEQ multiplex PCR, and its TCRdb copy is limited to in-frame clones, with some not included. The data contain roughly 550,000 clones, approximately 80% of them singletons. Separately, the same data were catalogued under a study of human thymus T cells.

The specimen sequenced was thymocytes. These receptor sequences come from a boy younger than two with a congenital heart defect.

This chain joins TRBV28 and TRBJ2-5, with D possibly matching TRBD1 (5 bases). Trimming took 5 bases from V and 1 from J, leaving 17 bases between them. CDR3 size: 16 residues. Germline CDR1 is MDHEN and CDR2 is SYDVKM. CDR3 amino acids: CASSPPDRRPQETQYF. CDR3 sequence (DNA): TGTGCCAGCAGTCCCCCCGACAGAAGGCCCCAAGAGACCCAGTACTTC.

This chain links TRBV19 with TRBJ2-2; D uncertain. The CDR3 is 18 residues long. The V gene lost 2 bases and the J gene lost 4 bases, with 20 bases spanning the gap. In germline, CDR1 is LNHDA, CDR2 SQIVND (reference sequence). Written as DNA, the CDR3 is TGTGCCAGTAGTATACCCTACAGTCCCGAACCCGTCACCGGGGAGCTGTTTTTT. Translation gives CASSIPYSPEPVTGELFF.

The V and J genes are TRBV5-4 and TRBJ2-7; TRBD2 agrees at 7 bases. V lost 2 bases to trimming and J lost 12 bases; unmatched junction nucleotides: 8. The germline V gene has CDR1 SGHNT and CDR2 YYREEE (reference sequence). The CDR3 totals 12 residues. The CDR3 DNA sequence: TGTGCCAGCAGCTTTAGTGGGGAGGGGCCGTACTTC. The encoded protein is CASSFSGEGPYF.

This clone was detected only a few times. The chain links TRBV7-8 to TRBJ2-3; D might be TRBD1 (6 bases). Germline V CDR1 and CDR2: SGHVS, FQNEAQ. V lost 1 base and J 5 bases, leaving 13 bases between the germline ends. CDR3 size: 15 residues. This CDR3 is CASSLGTVAEDTQYF. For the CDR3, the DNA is TGTGCCAGCAGCTTAGGGACAGTAGCTGAAGATACGCAGTATTTT.

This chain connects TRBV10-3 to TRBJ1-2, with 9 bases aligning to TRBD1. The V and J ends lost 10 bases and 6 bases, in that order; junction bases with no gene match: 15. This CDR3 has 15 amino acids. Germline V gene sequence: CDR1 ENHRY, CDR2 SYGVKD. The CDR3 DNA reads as TGTGCCACCAGCCGAGGGACAGGGATCGGTAATGGCTACACCTTC. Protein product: CATSRGTGIGNGYTF.

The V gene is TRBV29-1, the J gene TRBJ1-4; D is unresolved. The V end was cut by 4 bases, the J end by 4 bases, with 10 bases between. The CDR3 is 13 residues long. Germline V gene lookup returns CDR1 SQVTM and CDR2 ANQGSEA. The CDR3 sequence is CSVAGRLNEKLFF. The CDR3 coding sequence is TGCAGCGTTGCGGGGAGACTTAATGAAAAACTGTTTTTT.

CDR3 in amino acids: CATSTAGLAGVADTQYF. In nucleotides, the CDR3 is TGTGCCACCAGCACGGCGGGACTAGCGGGAGTGGCAGATACGCAGTATTTT. V and J are TRBV15 and TRBJ2-3; 14 bases are a match to TRBD2. There are 17 residues in the CDR3. Germline assignment: CDR1 LNHNV and CDR2 YYDKDF (reference sequence). Trimming took 4 bases from V and 4 from J; bases not matched to a gene: 7. Full variable domain (remainder filled in from reference TRBV15 and TRBJ2-3): DAMVIQNPRYQVTQFGKPVTLSCSQTLNHNVMYWYQQKSSQAPKLLFHYYDKDFNNEADTPDNFQSRRPNTSFCFLDIRSPGLGDTAMYLCATSTAGLAGVADTQYFGPGTRLTVL.

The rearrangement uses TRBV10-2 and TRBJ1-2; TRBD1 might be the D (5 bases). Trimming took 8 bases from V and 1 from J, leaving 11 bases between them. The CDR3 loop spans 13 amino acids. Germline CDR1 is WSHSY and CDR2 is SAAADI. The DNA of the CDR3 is TGCGCCAGCGGGAGGGGTGGTAACTATGGCTACACCTTC. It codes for CASGRGGNYGYTF.

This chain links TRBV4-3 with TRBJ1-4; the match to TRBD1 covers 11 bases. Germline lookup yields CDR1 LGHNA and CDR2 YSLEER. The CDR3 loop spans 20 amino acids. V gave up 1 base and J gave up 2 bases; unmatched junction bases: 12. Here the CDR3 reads CASSQVGDRGIAATNEKLFF. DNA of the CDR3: TGCGCCAGCAGCCAAGTAGGGGACAGGGGGATCGCTGCTACTAATGAAAAACTGTTTTTT.